The clone carrying this T cell receptor beta chain was picked up a small number of times. Its antigen is not known. Germline V gene lookup returns CDR1 SGHAT and CDR2 FQNNGV. With 1 base removed from V and 1 base from J, the gap between germline ends came to 5 bases. The length of the CDR3 is 14 residues. The data derive from a study of beta chain features in type 1 diabetes. Background on the study: Over all samples combined, fewer than 140,000,000 sorted cells were examined.

Cell sorting via CD45RO/CCR7/CD25/CD127/CD95/CD27 was performed to obtain CD4+ naive, central memory, regulatory and stem cell-like memory cells. The study reverse transcribed the entire isolated RNA, so it sequenced expressed TCRB transcripts. Generated by immunoSEQ multiplex PCR, the TCRdb table keeps only in-frame clones and is missing some. Of some 200,000 clones in the sample, 15% to 20% were seen once. Study findings and constraints: Cells with high TCR expression could be over-represented by cDNA sequencing. TCRB CDR3s were moderately but significantly shorter in Type 1 diabetes patients in all four CD4+ subsets.

This chain uses TRBV11-2 with TRBJ2-1, with D possibly TRBD2 on 5 matching bases. Specimen: naive CD4+ T cells from blood. The sequence came from a young man with type 1 diabetes. The CDR3 DNA sequence: TGTGCCAGCAGCTTAGGAGGGTCCTACAATGAGCAGTTCTTC. Translation: CASSLGGSYNEQFF.